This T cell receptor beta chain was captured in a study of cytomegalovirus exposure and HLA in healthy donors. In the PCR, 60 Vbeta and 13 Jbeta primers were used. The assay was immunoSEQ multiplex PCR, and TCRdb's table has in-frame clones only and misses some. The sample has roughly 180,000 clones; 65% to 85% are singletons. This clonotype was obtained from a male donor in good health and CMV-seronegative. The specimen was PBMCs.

The CDR3 is CASSPRTGEFRETQYF. The CDR3 region has the DNA TGTGCCAGCTCACCAAGGACGGGGGAGTTTAGGGAGACCCAGTACTTC. The chain combines TRBV18 with TRBJ2-5; D may be TRBD2 (6 bases). The CDR3 has 16 amino acids. V was pared by 2 bases and J by 5 bases, with 18 bases between. Germline assignment: CDR1 KGHSH and CDR2 LQKENI.